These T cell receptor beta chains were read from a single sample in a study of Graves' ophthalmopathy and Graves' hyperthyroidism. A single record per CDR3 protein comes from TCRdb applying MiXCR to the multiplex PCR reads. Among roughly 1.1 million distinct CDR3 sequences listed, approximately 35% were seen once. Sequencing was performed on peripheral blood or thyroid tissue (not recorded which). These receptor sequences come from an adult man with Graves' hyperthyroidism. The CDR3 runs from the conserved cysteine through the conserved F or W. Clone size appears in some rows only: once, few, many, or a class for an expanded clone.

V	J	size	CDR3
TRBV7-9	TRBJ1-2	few	CASSLGTLLNYGYTF
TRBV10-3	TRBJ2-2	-	CAISKGLAGGELFF
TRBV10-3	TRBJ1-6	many	CAIRGQVNYNSPLHF
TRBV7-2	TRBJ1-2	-	CASSFGGREAFNYGYTF
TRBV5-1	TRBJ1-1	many	CASSLASGRSTEAFF
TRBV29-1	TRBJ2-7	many	CSVSSVGRGRWEQYF
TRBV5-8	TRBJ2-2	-	CASSLPGRNTGELFF
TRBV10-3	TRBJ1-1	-	CARSDRGNTEAFF
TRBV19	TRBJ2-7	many	CASSTARGQYF
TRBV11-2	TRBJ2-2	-	CASRPYWTSGTNTGELFF
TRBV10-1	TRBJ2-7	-	CASRDNAGTGYTYEQYF
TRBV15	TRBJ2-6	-	CATSRDASGDSGANVLTF
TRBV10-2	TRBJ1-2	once	CASSEPDRTPNYGYTF
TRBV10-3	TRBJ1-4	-	CAISASDTEKLFF
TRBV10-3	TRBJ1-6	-	CAISQGDGDNSPLHF
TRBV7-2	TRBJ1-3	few	CASSLAPRTSGNTIYF
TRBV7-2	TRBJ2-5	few	CASSLTPGHSEYF
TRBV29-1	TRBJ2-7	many	CSVLRDGYEQYF
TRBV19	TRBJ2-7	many	CASSDGTPESTYEQYF
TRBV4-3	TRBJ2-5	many	CASSQLLPGQGAETQYF
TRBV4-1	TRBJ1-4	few	CASSNPGQGREKLFF
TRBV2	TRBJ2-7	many	CASIPGVMDEQYF
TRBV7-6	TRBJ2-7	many	CASSLEQRQAAYEQYF
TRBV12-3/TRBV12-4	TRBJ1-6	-	CASSLQGRNNSPLHF
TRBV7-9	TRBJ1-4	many	CASSPWDSPNEKLFF
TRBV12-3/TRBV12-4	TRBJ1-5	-	CASSTSGFQETQHF
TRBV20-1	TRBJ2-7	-	CSARDRAGWIYEQYF
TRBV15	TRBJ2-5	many	CATSRPKRGQETQYF
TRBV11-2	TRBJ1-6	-	CASSALGQYNSPLHF
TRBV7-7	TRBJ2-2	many	CASSQGLAGTGELFF
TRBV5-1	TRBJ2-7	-	CASSKVQNPSGYEQYF
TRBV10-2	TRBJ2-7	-	CASSAPDQYF
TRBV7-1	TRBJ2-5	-	CASSSRPRRETQYF
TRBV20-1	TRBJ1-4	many	CSASYRAGEKLFF
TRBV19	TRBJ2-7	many	CASTSGTGSYEQYF
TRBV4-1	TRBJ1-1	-	CASSQGVKAEAFF
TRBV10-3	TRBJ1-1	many	CAITPDTLPPGQKNTEAFF
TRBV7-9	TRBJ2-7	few	CASSAPPGGPYEQYF
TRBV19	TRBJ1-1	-	CATTGGMNTEAFF
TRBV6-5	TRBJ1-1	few	CASSESLTDEAFF
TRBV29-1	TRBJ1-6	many	CSVEIPMQDSPLHF
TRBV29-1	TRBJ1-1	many	CSECRGPLCAFF
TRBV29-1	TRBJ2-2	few	CNVGGLGDTGELFF
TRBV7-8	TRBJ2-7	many	CASSRPGTSDHEQYF
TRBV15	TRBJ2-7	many	CATSRDSGIGEQYF
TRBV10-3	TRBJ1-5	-	CAISAPGQGAIQPQHF
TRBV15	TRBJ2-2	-	CATSRDREGVNTGELFF
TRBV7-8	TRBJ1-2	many	CASSLEAGPNYGYTF